This T cell receptor beta chain was recorded in a study of cytomegalovirus exposure and HLA in healthy donors. 60 Vbeta and 13 Jbeta primers were used in PCR. The repertoire was sequenced with immunoSEQ multiplex PCR; TCRdb's copy has only in-frame clones and lacks some. The sample has about 95,000 clones; about 76% are singletons. The specimen was PBMCs. This clonotype was obtained from a woman in her forties in good health and CMV-seronegative.

The CDR3 here is CASTKGGDYGYTF. The CDR3 DNA follows: TGTGCCAGCACCAAAGGGGGGGACTATGGCTACACCTTC. This sequence joins TRBV5-4 and TRBJ1-2; possible D gene TRBD1, 6 bases. The CDR3 loop spans 13 amino acids. The germline V gene has CDR1 SGHNT and CDR2 YYREEE (reference sequence). The germline V and J ends were trimmed by 6 bases and 3 bases, with 12 bases remaining between them.